Listed below are T cell receptor beta chains from one sample, sequenced in a study of control samples from healthy donors and cancer patients. TCRdb's table, derived via immunoSEQ multiplex PCR, lists solely in-frame clones and lacks some. The sample consists of fewer than 65,000 clones, roughly 89% of them appearing once. The sequencing input was PBMCs. These receptors all stem from a man aged 35 to 55 with colorectal cancer. The CDR3 runs from the conserved cysteine through the conserved F or W. D genes are given only for firm matches. A row's size may be missing; if present it is once, few, many or a size class.

clone_size j_call d_call v_call cdr3_length cdr3_aa cdr3_nt
. TRBJ2-3 TRBD2 TRBV13 17 CASSATLTSGSTDTQYF TGTGCCAGCAGCGCCACTCTGACTAGCGGAAGCACAGATACGCAGTATTTT
. TRBJ2-7 . TRBV28 14 CASSFPNSNYEQYF TGTGCCAGCAGTTTCCCAAACTCTAACTACGAGCAGTACTTC
few TRBJ2-7 . TRBV27 13 CASSGTPVGEQYF TGTGCCAGCAGCGGGACTCCCGTGGGGGAGCAGTACTTC
few TRBJ2-7 . TRBV7-2 14 CASSGRGRWDEQYF TGTGCCAGCAGCGGGAGGGGGCGATGGGACGAGCAGTACTTC
. TRBJ1-6 . TRBV7-2 15 CASSFLQGPNSPLHF TGTGCCAGCAGCTTCCTACAGGGACCGAATTCACCCCTCCACTTT
. TRBJ2-7 TRBD2 TRBV23-1 23 CASSRPPPLTGLAGAQTSYEQYF TGCGCCAGCAGTCGACCCCCTCCTCTTACCGGACTAGCGGGAGCCCAAACTTCCTACGAGCAGTACTTC
. TRBJ2-1 . TRBV5-1 15 CASSLAHSIGNEQFF TGCGCCAGCAGCTTGGCCCATAGCATAGGCAATGAGCAGTTCTTC
. TRBJ1-1 . TRBV2 11 CASGREALAFF TGTGCCAGCGGTCGGGAGGCGTTGGCTTTCTTT
. TRBJ1-5 TRBD1 TRBV12-5 16 CASGLSDRGLGQPQHF TGTGCTAGTGGTTTGTCGGACAGGGGGCTCGGCCAGCCCCAGCATTTT
once TRBJ2-5 TRBD2 TRBV6-5 15 CASSSGLEMVETQYF TGTGCCAGCAGTTCTGGACTAGAGATGGTAGAGACCCAGTACTTC
. TRBJ2-4 . TRBV5-5 18 CASSPVLVTGRAKNIQYF TGTGCCAGCAGCCCTGTTCTTGTGACAGGGAGGGCCAAAAACATTCAGTACTTC
. TRBJ2-3 TRBD2 TRBV7-3 15 CASSLTSGVTDTQYF TGTGCCAGCAGCTTAACTAGCGGGGTGACAGATACGCAGTATTTT
. TRBJ1-1 TRBD1 TRBV12-5 16 CASGFTTGSVGTEAFF TGTGCTAGTGGTTTCACGACAGGGTCGGTCGGGACTGAAGCTTTCTTT
. TRBJ2-7 . TRBV3-1/TRBV3-2 17 CASSLFTWTEGSYEQYF TGTGCCAGCAGCCTTTTTACATGGACGGAAGGCTCCTACGAGCAGTACTTC
once TRBJ2-3 TRBD2 TRBV5-5 16 CASSWLAGGGYDTQYF TGTGCCAGCAGCTGGCTAGCGGGAGGAGGATATGATACGCAGTATTTT
. TRBJ1-5 . TRBV2 14 CASKKGYSNQPQHF TGTGCCAGCAAAAAGGGCTATAGCAATCAGCCCCAGCATTTT
. TRBJ2-5 TRBD2 TRBV7-9 14 CAGQLAGPQETQYF TGTGCCGGCCAGCTAGCGGGGCCTCAAGAGACCCAGTACTTC
. TRBJ2-3 . TRBV23-1 16 CASSLKGPSYLDTQYF TGCGCCAGCAGTCTCAAGGGGCCTTCTTATTTAGATACGCAGTATTTT
. TRBJ2-7 . TRBV5-6 14 CASSLRSWLDEQYF TGTGCCAGCAGCTTGCGTAGTTGGCTTGACGAGCAGTACTTC
. TRBJ1-5 TRBD1 TRBV6-1 15 CASSDQGGGNQPQHF TGTGCCAGCAGTGATCAGGGGGGGGGCAATCAGCCCCAGCATTTT